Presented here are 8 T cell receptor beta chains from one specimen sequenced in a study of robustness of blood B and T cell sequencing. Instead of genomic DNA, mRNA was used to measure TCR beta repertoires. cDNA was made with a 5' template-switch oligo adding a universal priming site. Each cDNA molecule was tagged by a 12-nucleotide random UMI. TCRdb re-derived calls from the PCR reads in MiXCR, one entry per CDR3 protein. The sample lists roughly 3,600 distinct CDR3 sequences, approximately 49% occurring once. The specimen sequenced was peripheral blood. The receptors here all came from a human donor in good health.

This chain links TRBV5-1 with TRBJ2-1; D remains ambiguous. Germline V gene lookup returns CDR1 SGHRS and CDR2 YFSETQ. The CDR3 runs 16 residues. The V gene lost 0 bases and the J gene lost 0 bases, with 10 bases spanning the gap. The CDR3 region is CASSLDESSSYNEQFF. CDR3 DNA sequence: TGCGCCAGCAGCTTGGATGAGTCCAGCTCCTACAATGAGCAGTTCTTC.

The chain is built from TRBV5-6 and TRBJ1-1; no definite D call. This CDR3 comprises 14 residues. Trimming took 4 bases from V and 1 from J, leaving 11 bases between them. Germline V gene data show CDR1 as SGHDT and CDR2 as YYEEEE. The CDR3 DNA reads TGTGCCAGCAGCGCTGACACGGCGAACACTGAAGCTTTCTTT. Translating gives CASSADTANTEAFF.

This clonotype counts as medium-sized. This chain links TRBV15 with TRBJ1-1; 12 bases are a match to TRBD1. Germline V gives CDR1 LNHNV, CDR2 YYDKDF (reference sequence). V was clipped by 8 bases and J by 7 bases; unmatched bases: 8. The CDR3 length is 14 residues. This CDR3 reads CATRDRGPTFEAFF. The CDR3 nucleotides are TGTGCCACCCGGGACAGGGGGCCTACATTTGAAGCTTTCTTT.

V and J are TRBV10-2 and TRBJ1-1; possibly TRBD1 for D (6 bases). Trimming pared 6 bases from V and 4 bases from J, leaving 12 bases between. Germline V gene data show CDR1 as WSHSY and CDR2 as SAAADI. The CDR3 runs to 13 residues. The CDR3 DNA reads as TGCGCCAGCAGAGTACAGGGAAGCACTGAAGCTTTCTTT. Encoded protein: CASRVQGSTEAFF.

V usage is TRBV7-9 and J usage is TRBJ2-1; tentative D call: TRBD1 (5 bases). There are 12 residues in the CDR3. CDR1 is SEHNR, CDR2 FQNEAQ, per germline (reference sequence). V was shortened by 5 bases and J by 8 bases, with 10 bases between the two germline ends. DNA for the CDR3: TGTGCCAGCAGCCAAGACAGCGATGAGCAGTTCTTC. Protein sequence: CASSQDSDEQFF.

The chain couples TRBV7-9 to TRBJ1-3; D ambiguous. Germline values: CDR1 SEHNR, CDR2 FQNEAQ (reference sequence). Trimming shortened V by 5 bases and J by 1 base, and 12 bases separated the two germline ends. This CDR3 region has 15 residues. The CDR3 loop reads CASSPAGRSGNTIYF. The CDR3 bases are TGTGCCAGCAGCCCCGCCGGGCGGTCTGGAAACACCATATATTTT.

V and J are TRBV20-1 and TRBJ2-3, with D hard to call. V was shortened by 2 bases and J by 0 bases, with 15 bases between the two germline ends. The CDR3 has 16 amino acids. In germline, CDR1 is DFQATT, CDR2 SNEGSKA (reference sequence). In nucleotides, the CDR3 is TGCAGTGCTAGACCTAAAGGGATTGCTAGCACAGATACGCAGTATTTT. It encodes CSARPKGIASTDTQYF.

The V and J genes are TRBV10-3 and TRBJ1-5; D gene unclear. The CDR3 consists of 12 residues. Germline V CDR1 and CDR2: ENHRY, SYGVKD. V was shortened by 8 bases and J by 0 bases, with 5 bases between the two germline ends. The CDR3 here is CAISHSNQPQHF. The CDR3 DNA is TGTGCCATCTCCCATAGCAATCAGCCCCAGCATTTT.